Only a few counts were recorded for the clone carrying this T cell receptor (beta chain). Antigen specificity is unknown. The Oncomine TCR Beta short-read assay sequenced DNA from cultured CD4+ T cells. One entry per CDR3 protein results from TCRdb running MiXCR on the PCR reads. Among some 15,000 distinct CDR3 sequences, more than 35% were seen once, and the ten largest hold 5.5% to 6.5%. This entry comes from a study of vaccination and CD4 T cells after COVID-19. Treatment reported: approximately 10-day PBMC culture with coronavirus spike peptide pools or control peptides (ViraFEST assay). Antigen-specific T cells were expanded with peptide pools by ViraFEST, and TCRs were then sequenced. Germline CDR1 reads MNHEY; CDR2 reads SVGEGT. The trim removed 0 bases at V and 3 bases at J, leaving 3 bases unmatched. The CDR3 is made up of 15 amino acids.

The chain links TRBV6-2 or TRBV6-3 to TRBJ1-2; 8 nucleotides match TRBD1. Sequenced here: CD4+ T cells from blood, cultured in vitro, sampled before SARS-CoV-2 vaccination. This TCR was sampled from a human donor who had recovered from COVID-19. In DNA, the CDR3 is TGTGCCAGCAGTTACTCGGACAGGGAATACTATGGCTACACCTTC. This codes for CASSYSDREYYGYTF.